This T cell receptor beta chain is drawn from a study of memory CD4+ T cells and cytomegalovirus serostatus (dated by TCRdb to between 2018 and 2021). Notes on the research overall: The cohort included approximately 35 healthy adults from Belgium, of whom 9 were CMV seropositive and about 25 were CMV seronegative. The study sequenced CD4+ memory TCRbeta repertoires of a Belgian cohort with known cytomegalovirus serostatus to replicate a published TCR-based CMV serostatus classifier.

What the authors observed across the whole study: On the Belgian cohort, the classifier built on the original framework reached a median bootstrapped AUC of almost 0.96, with a 95% CI of 0.76-1.00. The results were interpreted as suggesting that the CMV-associated TCR signature is mostly present in the CD4+ memory repertoire. Of fewer than 200 previously reported CMV-associated TCRbeta sequences, approximately 70 appeared in the CD4+ memory repertoires, each in one to five individuals. For predicting CMV serostatus, the median bootstrapped AUC was roughly 0.95 using the original framework and about 0.9 using a US-trained random forest. Only CD4+CD45RO+ memory cells were sequenced, in contrast to the original study, which included naive and memory CD4+ and CD8+ populations.

A FACSAria II was used to sort memory CD4+ T cells, defined as single viable CD3+CD4+CD8-CD45RO+ cells. CMV serostatus was assessed using a Roche Elecsys assay, by which serum IgG against CMV pp150, pp28, p38 and p52 was detected. After the samples were thawed, total CD4+ T cells were enriched through positive selection using CD4 magnetic microbeads. Samples originated from another study that specifically interrogated the CD4+ T cell memory repertoire. Peripheral blood mononuclear cells were isolated and cryopreserved according to standard operating procedures, and serum was stored at -80 degrees C. The staining relied on CD3-PerCP (BW264/56), CD4-APC (RPA-T4), CD45RO-PE (UCHT1) and CD8-Pacific Orange (3B5) antibodies, and Sytox blue was used to exclude non-viable cells. The Quick-DNA Microprep Kit was used to extract genomic DNA from the sorted cells. TCRbeta DNA was amplified with the immunoSEQ hsTCRbeta kit following the manufacturer's protocol. TCRbeta libraries were sequenced on an Illumina MiSeq instrument. Per the source publication's procedure: Following removal of out-of-frame sequences, 2.4 million or so distinct TCRbeta sequences were retained, with an average of around 67,000 per individual. Each individual was scored by the count of 150 to 200 previously reported CMV-associated TCRbeta sequences and the total productive distinct TCRbeta count. A beta-binomial model was reimplemented in Python, and random forests from scikit-learn, run with default parameters, were trained on data from the US cohort. On the Belgian cohort, classifier performance was reported as the median AUC, along with percentile confidence intervals, across 10,000 bootstrap iterations. Imported from immuneACCESS, the table was reduced by TCRdb to in-frame sequences with V and J called. These copies leave out some clones; in studies compared against another copy, an unresolved V gene accounts for under half, and the cause of the remainder is not known. From that table come the V and J calls and clone size; the DNA was used to work out D and trimming. The sample data list about 48,000 clones, and roughly 78% of these were observed just once. Of the sample, approximately 0.78% falls within the top ten clones.

The germline V gene specifies SQVTM as CDR1 and ANQGSEA as CDR2. CDR3 length: 14 amino acids, cysteine to phenylalanine. Here the CDR3 DNA is all that survives: 42 bases in frame from base 1. Cut back by 4 bases and 2 bases, the V and J ends lie 14 bases apart. Worth noting for this clone: Which antigen it targets is not known. One base away there is no much larger clone; base qualities are not given.

Sequencing was done on a sample of memory CD4+ T cells from blood. Here the chain combines TRBV29-1 and TRBJ2-5; the D gene is perhaps TRBD2, from 5 matching bases. This TCR came from an adult in good health and CMV-seronegative. This receptor has the CDR3 CSVGLPGGQETQYF. At the DNA level, the sequence is TGCAGCGTTGGCCTACCTGGCGGGCAAGAGACCCAGTACTTC.